Following are 7 T cell receptor beta chains from one sample sequenced in a study of blood T cell dynamics during melanoma immunotherapy. The sample's time point: week 3, after first cycle of checkpoint inhibitor. Repertoires were generated with immunoSEQ multiplex PCR, while TCRdb's copy carries only in-frame clones and drops some. The sample has about 7,600 clones; about 84% are singletons. Sequencing was performed on blood, taken from a patient treated with checkpoint blockade. The receptor source for this set is a human donor with melanoma.

The chain joins TRBV2 to TRBJ2-3; D ambiguous. There are 12 residues in the CDR3. Germline V gives CDR1 SNHLY, CDR2 FYNNEI. Trimming took off 6 bases at V and 4 bases at J, with 8 bases between the two ends. The CDR3 loop reads CASSYSADTQYF. DNA of the CDR3: TGTGCCAGCAGCTACAGTGCAGATACGCAGTATTTT.

The chain uses TRBV2 and TRBJ2-5, with 8 bases lining up with TRBD2. The ends lost 4 bases at V and 5 bases at J; junction bases unmatched: 12. Germline loops: CDR1 SNHLY, CDR2 FYNNEI. CDR3 length equals 16 residues. The CDR3 loop reads CASSAASGRSGETQYF. In nucleotides, the CDR3 is TGTGCCAGCAGTGCGGCTAGCGGGCGTTCCGGGGAGACCCAGTACTTC.

The chain recombines TRBV2 with TRBJ1-5; 9 nucleotides align to TRBD1. The CDR3 spans 15 residues. The V gene end was trimmed by 5 bases and the J gene end by 5 bases; junction bases not matched to a gene: 7. Germline V gene sequence: CDR1 SNHLY, CDR2 FYNNEI. The CDR3 DNA sequence: TGTGCCAGCAGTCGCCGGGGACAGGGCCATCAGCCCCAGCATTTT. Its protein product is CASSRRGQGHQPQHF.

The V call is TRBV18, the J call TRBJ1-1; the D gene is possibly TRBD1 (5 bases). Germline V gives CDR1 KGHSH, CDR2 LQKENI. This CDR3 comprises 15 residues. V gave up 5 bases and J gave up 1 base, with 14 bases separating them. The CDR3 here is CASSALPGRNTEAFF. CDR3 nucleotide sequence: TGTGCCAGCTCAGCACTGCCGGGACGGAACACTGAAGCTTTCTTT.

This chain links TRBV4-2 with TRBJ1-1; 7 nucleotides match TRBD1. The trim removed 5 bases at V and 4 bases at J, leaving 7 bases unmatched. The CDR3 contains 14 residues. The germline V gene has CDR1 LGHNA and CDR2 YNFKEQ. CDR3 sequence (DNA): TGTGCCAGCAGCTTGAGGGGGCTCGGCACTGAAGCTTTCTTT. Protein product: CASSLRGLGTEAFF.

The chain joins TRBV5-1 to TRBJ2-5; tentative D call: TRBD2 (6 bases). Germline loops: CDR1 SGHRS, CDR2 YFSETQ. V was pared by 0 bases and J by 7 bases, with 22 bases between. CDR3 length: 17 residues. The CDR3 protein is CASSLGLRGGDLRTQYF. In DNA, the CDR3 is TGCGCCAGCAGCTTGGGCCTTAGGGGCGGGGACCTGAGGACCCAGTACTTC. Looking up the rest from reference TRBV5-1 and TRBJ2-5 gives the full variable domain: KAGVTQTPRYLIKTRGQQVTLSCSPISGHRSVSWYQQTPGQGLQFLFEYFSETQRNKGNFPGRFSGRQFSNSRSEMNVSTLELGDSALYLCASSLGLRGGDLRTQYFGPGTRLLVL.

The chain combines TRBV12-5 with TRBJ1-1, with D maybe TRBD1 (5 bases). The CDR3 extends over 14 amino acids. V lost 6 bases to trimming and J lost 1 base, with 12 bases between them. The germline V gene encodes CDR1 LGHNT and CDR2 FRNRAP. The CDR3 sequence: CASGLFRGNTEAFF. The CDR3 nucleotides are TGTGCTAGTGGACTGTTTAGGGGGAACACTGAAGCTTTCTTT.